One sample yielded the 23 T cell receptor beta chains listed below, sequenced in a study of CXCR3-negative and CXCR3-positive naive CD8 T cells. UMI-labeled 5' RACE TRB cDNA libraries were prepared from the cells. TCRdb re-called the 5' RACE reads; one entry per CDR3 protein, DNA not given. This table holds around 3,900 distinct CDR3 sequences. Specimen: naive CXCR3- CD8+ T cells from blood. As for subset: CD45RO-CCR7+CD27+CD95- naive CD8+ T cells lacking CXCR3 (TNR3-). These receptors all stem from a human donor in good health. Some clones in this sample may be carry-over from other donors' samples.

This clonotype ranks as medium-sized in terms of frequency. V gene TRBV6-2 or TRBV6-3 combines with J gene TRBJ2-1; lacking DNA, the TRBD2 call made by TCRdb goes unchecked. The CDR3 loop spans 15 amino acids. Germline lookup yields CDR1 MNHEY and CDR2 SVGEGT. The CDR3 sequence is CASKIGGGGYNEQFF.

Its frequency marks this clonotype as medium-sized. J is TRBJ2-1 and V is TRBV20-1; the D call of TRBD2 rests on TCRdb alone, since no DNA is present to check it. CDR3 length: 16 residues. Germline V gene lookup returns CDR1 DFQATT and CDR2 SNEGSKA (reference sequence). The CDR3 here is CSARVPEADPYNEQFF.

In terms of frequency, this clonotype is medium-sized. The chain couples TRBV28 to TRBJ2-1; the D call from TCRdb, TRBD1, cannot be confirmed without DNA. The CDR3 runs 15 residues. CDR1 and CDR2 (germline): MDHEN, SYDVKM. This CDR3 is CASSLGGRADNEQFF.

The rearrangement links TRBV27 to TRBJ1-6; TCRdb calls TRBD1, which cannot be checked without DNA. The germline V gene encodes CDR1 MNHEY and CDR2 SMNVEV (reference sequence). This CDR3 comprises 14 residues. The CDR3 region is CASSPQGNNSPLHF.

This clonotype registers medium-sized (0.01 to 0.1%) by frequency. The CDR3: CASSPTGSPGEQYF. J is TRBJ2-7 and V is TRBV10-2; no DNA is available, so the TRBD1 call from TCRdb remains unchecked. CDR1 WSHSY and CDR2 SAAADI come from the germline V gene. This CDR3 is 14 amino acids long.

By frequency, this clonotype is medium-sized (0.01 to 0.1%). V and J are TRBV29-1 and TRBJ2-3; checking the TCRdb D call of TRBD2 is not possible without DNA. Per the germline V gene, CDR1 is SQVTM and CDR2 is ANQGSEA. This CDR3 has 14 residues. The chain's CDR3 is CSVLLDLMSDTQYF.

This clonotype is medium-sized (0.01 to 0.1%) by frequency. The chain has TRBV29-1 and TRBJ2-5; TCRdb's D call, TRBD2, is unchecked because there is no DNA. Germline lookup yields CDR1 SQVTM and CDR2 ANQGSEA. This CDR3 is 14 amino acids long. The CDR3 protein is CSVWGLALQETQYF.

The V and J genes are TRBV9 and TRBJ2-3. The CDR3 loop spans 15 amino acids. Germline V gives CDR1 SGDLS, CDR2 YYNGEE. The CDR3 sequence: CASSSIGYFTDTQYF.

In terms of frequency, this clonotype is medium-sized. The rearrangement joins TRBV4-3 to TRBJ2-3; TCRdb names TRBD2, which stays unverified in the absence of DNA. Germline V gene data show CDR1 as LGHNA and CDR2 as YSLEER. This CDR3 spans 18 amino acids. CDR3: CASSQDRLLAGGTDTQYF.

By frequency, this clonotype registers medium-sized. The chain recombines TRBV21-1 with TRBJ1-5; checking the TCRdb D call of TRBD1 is not possible without DNA. TRBV21-1 is shown as a pseudogene. The CDR3 contains 17 residues. Here the CDR3 reads CASSKGPPIRSDQPQHF.

V is TRBV29-1 and J is TRBJ2-7; there is no DNA to check the TCRdb D call of TRBD1. This CDR3 region has 12 residues. Germline values: CDR1 SQVTM, CDR2 ANQGSEA. The CDR3 spells CSVEGTGTEQYF.

The chain links TRBV7-2 to TRBJ2-1; TCRdb's assignment of TRBD2 cannot be checked, as there is no DNA. In germline, CDR1 is SGHTA, CDR2 FQGNSA. The CDR3 loop spans 18 amino acids. This CDR3 is CASRLQSIGTSGFIEQFF.

This clonotype is classed as medium-sized by frequency. The chain joins TRBV20-1 to TRBJ2-1; with no DNA, the TCRdb D assignment of TRBD1 cannot be verified. Germline-derived CDR1 and CDR2 are DFQATT and SNEGSKA (reference sequence). The CDR3 is 15 residues long. CDR3 loop: CSANRDTSTYNEQFF.

Judged by frequency, this clonotype is medium-sized. V is TRBV7-9 and J is TRBJ2-3. The CDR3 length is 15 residues. The germline V gene encodes CDR1 SEHNR and CDR2 FQNEAQ (reference sequence). CDR3 sequence: CASSLSGSSSDTQYF.

Measured by frequency, this clonotype is medium-sized (0.01 to 0.1%). The chain recombines TRBV29-1 with TRBJ1-2. Per germline, CDR1 SQVTM and CDR2 ANQGSEA. The CDR3 loop spans 13 amino acids. The CDR3 here is CSVEVPANYGYTF.

This clonotype shows up as medium-sized by frequency. The chain couples TRBV12-3 or TRBV12-4 to TRBJ2-1; TCRdb lists TRBD2, though no DNA is available to test this call. The CDR3 has 15 residues. CDR3 in amino acids: CASSSGLAPSNEQFF.

This clonotype counts as medium-sized by frequency. The rearrangement joins TRBV29-1 to TRBJ2-5; the TCRdb D gene call, TRBD1, has no DNA to confirm it. Germline values: CDR1 SQVTM, CDR2 ANQGSEA. CDR3 length: 14 amino acids. The CDR3 here is CSVEDRGGGETQYF.

This clonotype is classed as medium-sized (0.01 to 0.1%) by frequency. This chain links TRBV29-1 with TRBJ2-1; the D call of TRBD1 rests on TCRdb alone, since no DNA is present to check it. The CDR3 has 13 residues. Germline CDR1 SQVTM, CDR2 ANQGSEA. The CDR3 region is CTAKQTGYNEQFF.

CDR3 amino acids: CASSYRGSANEKLFF. The V call is TRBV6-6, the J call TRBJ1-4. Germline V lookup: CDR1 MNHNY, CDR2 SVGAGI (reference sequence). There are 15 residues in the CDR3.

By frequency, this clonotype registers medium-sized (0.01 to 0.1%). V gene TRBV29-1 combines with J gene TRBJ2-2; TCRdb names TRBD1, which stays unverified in the absence of DNA. This CDR3 region has 14 residues. Germline CDR1 SQVTM, CDR2 ANQGSEA. CDR3 in amino acids: CSVDGTGAQGELFF.

This clonotype is labeled medium-sized based on frequency. The chain is built from TRBV7-9 and TRBJ2-6; TCRdb's D gene call, TRBD1, goes unchecked for lack of DNA. Germline CDR1 reads SEHNR; CDR2 reads FQNEAQ (reference sequence). This CDR3 spans 16 amino acids. The CDR3 loop reads CASSFVRGSGANVLTF. Full variable domain (outside the CDR3, taken from reference TRBV7-9 and TRBJ2-6): DTGVSQNPRHKITKRGQNVTFRCDPISEHNRLYWYRQTLGQGPEFLTYFQNEAQLEKSRLLSDRFSAERPKGSFSTLEIQRTEQGDSAMYLCASSFVRGSGANVLTFGAGSRLTVL.

This clonotype counts as medium-sized by frequency. This chain links TRBV7-8 with TRBJ2-1; TCRdb's D gene call, TRBD2, goes unchecked for lack of DNA. The CDR3 runs to 17 residues. Per germline, CDR1 SGHVS and CDR2 FQNEAQ. The CDR3 is CASSSVSPGGQETEQFF.

This clonotype ranks as medium-sized in terms of frequency. The rearrangement joins TRBV2 to TRBJ2-1; TCRdb reports TRBD1, a call that lacks DNA to check it against. Per the germline V gene, CDR1 is SNHLY and CDR2 is FYNNEI. CDR3 length equals 15 residues. This chain's CDR3 is CASSGPGTGGNEQFF.